These 29 T cell receptor beta chains were sequenced from one sample in a study of a mutant IDH1 vaccine in newly diagnosed glioma (dated by TCRdb to about 2021). Their cognate antigens are unknown. The time point label corresponds to: week 5, during vaccination. Each vaccine dose, consisting of 300 ug of a 20-mer mutant IDH1 peptide in Montanide, was administered subcutaneously with topical imiquimod. Library creation used the immunoSEQ multiplex PCR assay. As stored in TCRdb, this immuneACCESS dataset retains in-frame rearrangements with V and J assigned. A fraction of the clones does not appear; measured against another copy, unresolved V genes explain less than half of the discrepancy, and the remainder lacks a known reason. In all, the sample holds about 53,000 clones, and 80% to 90% of those were seen once. Of the sample, 7.4% is held by the ten largest clones. The starting material was PBMCs, obtained from a glioma patient whose treatment included an IDH1 peptide vaccine. The receptors were gathered from a woman in her forties or fifties with glioma.

This rearrangement joins TRBV5-6 to TRBJ2-7; D may be TRBD1 (6 bases). The CDR3 has 16 residues. The ends were cut back, 0 bases at V and 3 bases at J, with 16 bases in the middle. Germline loops: CDR1 SGHDT, CDR2 YYEEEE. CDR3 protein: CASSLAATGDFYEQYF. CDR3 bases: TGTGCCAGCAGCTTGGCCGCGACAGGTGACTTCTACGAGCAGTACTTC. Filled out from reference TRBV5-6 and TRBJ2-7, the complete variable domain reads DAGVTQSPTHLIKTRGQQVTLRCSPKSGHDTVSWYQQALGQGPQFIFQYYEEEERQRGNFPDRFSGHQFPNYSSELNVNALLLGDSALYLCASSLAATGDFYEQYFGPGTRLTVT.

V usage is TRBV4-1 and J usage is TRBJ1-6, with TRBD1 identical over 7 bases. The CDR3 is 15 residues long. V was pared by 3 bases and J by 7 bases, with 6 bases of the junction left unmatched. Germline V gene lookup returns CDR1 MGHRA and CDR2 YSYEKL. CDR3 amino acids: CASSQADRENSPLHF. The CDR3 coding sequence is TGCGCCAGCAGCCAGGCAGACAGGGAAAATTCACCCCTCCACTTT.

This chain connects TRBV29-1 to TRBJ1-1, with a weak D call TRBD1 (6 bases). The CDR3 covers 13 residues. Per the germline V gene, CDR1 is SQVTM and CDR2 is ANQGSEA. Trimming removed 3 bases at V and 7 bases at J, with 15 bases between. In nucleotides, the CDR3 is TGCAGCGTTGAGAGGGACACCAAATTTGAAGCTTTCTTT. Residues: CSVERDTKFEAFF.

The V gene is TRBV6-5, the J gene TRBJ2-7; D possibly uses TRBD1 or TRBD2 (5 bases each). Germline CDR1 and CDR2: MNHEY and SVGAGI. The CDR3 length is 12 residues. Trimming left V 5 bases short and J 3 bases short, with 8 bases between. The CDR3 is CASSRDGYEQYF. The CDR3 DNA is TGTGCCAGCAGTCGGGACGGCTACGAGCAGTACTTC.

The CDR3 region is CASSVGPQGAQAFF. CDR3 bases: TGTGCCAGCAGCGTAGGTCCCCAGGGGGCGCAAGCTTTCTTT. V usage is TRBV9 and J usage is TRBJ1-1; 8 positions agree with TRBD1. With V trimmed by 0 bases and J by 9 bases, 7 bases remained unmatched. The CDR3 length is 14 residues. Germline CDR1 SGDLS, CDR2 YYNGEE.

This chain uses TRBV6-6 with TRBJ1-5; D uncertain. CDR1 is MNHNY, CDR2 SVGAGI, per germline (reference sequence). Trimming removed 3 bases from V and 2 bases from J, with 8 bases in between. The CDR3 runs 14 residues. The CDR3 loop reads CASSYTSGNQPQHF. DNA of the CDR3: TGTGCCAGCAGTTATACAAGTGGCAATCAGCCCCAGCATTTT.

The J gene is TRBJ2-7, the V gene TRBV5-1; 7 bases are a match to TRBD1. The CDR3 sequence is 15 residues long. Germline V gene lookup returns CDR1 SGHRS and CDR2 YFSETQ. V lost 4 bases to trimming and J lost 0 bases; unmatched junction nucleotides: 7. The CDR3 sequence: CASSPRQGTSYEQYF. CDR3 bases: TGCGCCAGCAGCCCTAGACAGGGTACCTCCTACGAGCAGTACTTC.

The rearrangement joins TRBV5-1 to TRBJ2-2; possibly TRBD2 for D (6 bases). V gave up 4 bases and J gave up 1 base, with 8 bases separating them. Germline values: CDR1 SGHRS, CDR2 YFSETQ. The CDR3 has 14 residues. CDR3 coding DNA: TGCGCCAGCAGCCGGGACTGGAACACCGGGGAGCTGTTTTTT. Translating gives CASSRDWNTGELFF.

J is TRBJ2-7 and V is TRBV12-5; D is possibly TRBD2 (7 bases). Germline V CDR1 and CDR2: LGHNT, FRNRAP. Trimming pared 2 bases from V and 3 bases from J, leaving 14 bases between. The CDR3 contains 15 residues. This CDR3 reads CASGLSYGGHYEQYF. As DNA, the CDR3 is TGTGCTAGTGGTTTGTCCTACGGGGGGCACTACGAGCAGTACTTC.

V is TRBV21-1 and J is TRBJ2-1; whether TRBD2, the table's D call, matches the DNA was not checked. TRBV21-1 is classified as a pseudogene. This CDR3 has 20 amino acids. Here the CDR3 DNA reads TGTGCCAGCAGCAGTCTGGGACAGGGGGTACTAGCGGGGTTCTACAATGAGCAGTTCTTC. This gives the protein CASSSLGQGVLAGFYNEQFF.

The chain combines TRBV10-3 with TRBJ2-7, with 10 positions matching TRBD1. Looked up from germline, CDR1 is ENHRY and CDR2 is SYGVKD. With V trimmed by 4 bases and J by 2 bases, 2 bases remained unmatched. There are 14 residues in the CDR3. For the CDR3, the DNA is TGTGCCATCAGTGTCGGACAGGGGGCCTACGAGCAGTACTTC. Translated: CAISVGQGAYEQYF.

The genes are TRBV6-5 and TRBJ1-3; the D gene is possibly TRBD1 (5 bases). There are 16 residues in the CDR3. Germline assignment: CDR1 MNHEY and CDR2 SVGAGI. V lost 0 bases and J 2 bases, leaving 11 bases between the germline ends. CDR3 protein: CASSYSGGTAGNTIYF. CDR3 DNA sequence: TGTGCCAGCAGTTACTCCGGGGGTACAGCTGGAAACACCATATATTTT.

The chain joins TRBV28 to TRBJ1-4; no firm D call. The germline CDR1 and CDR2 sequences are MDHEN and SYDVKM. V dropped 7 bases and J dropped 8 bases, with 20 bases sitting between them. This CDR3 contains 15 residues. This chain's CDR3 is CASTSSSRGGEKLFF. The CDR3 DNA is TGTGCCAGCACCTCATCTAGTCGGGGAGGGGAAAAACTGTTTTTT.

The chain has TRBV5-4 and TRBJ1-1, with 7 nucleotides matching TRBD1. The CDR3 has 14 amino acids. V dropped 2 bases and J dropped 4; count of bases not matched to a gene: 5. The germline CDR1 and CDR2 sequences are SGHNT and YYREEE (reference sequence). The CDR3 is CASSFVQGGTEAFF. The CDR3, as DNA: TGTGCCAGCAGCTTTGTCCAGGGGGGCACTGAAGCTTTCTTT. The variable domain in full, completed from reference TRBV5-4 and TRBJ1-1, reads ETGVTQSPTHLIKTRGQQVTLRCSSQSGHNTVSWYQQALGQGPQFIFQYYREEENGRGNFPPRFSGLQFPNYSSELNVNALELDDSALYLCASSFVQGGTEAFFGQGTRLTVV.

The CDR3 loop reads CASRVDSQGNQPQHF. The CDR3 DNA sequence: TGTGCCAGTCGGGTCGACAGTCAGGGCAATCAGCCCCAGCATTTT. The chain combines TRBV2 with TRBJ1-5; maybe TRBD1 (5 bases). Germline CDR1 reads SNHLY; CDR2 reads FYNNEI. V was pared by 9 bases and J by 2 bases, with 17 bases between. This CDR3 contains 15 residues.

The V gene is TRBV2, the J gene TRBJ2-1; tentatively, D is TRBD1 or TRBD2 (5 bases each). CDR3 length: 14 amino acids. V was pared by 10 bases and J by 0 bases, with 13 bases between. Germline assignment: CDR1 SNHLY and CDR2 FYNNEI. DNA for the CDR3: TGTGCCAACCGGGACCGAGACTCCTACAATGAGCAGTTCTTC. This translates into CANRDRDSYNEQFF.

V is TRBV7-9 and J is TRBJ1-6; TRBD1 aligns across 8 bases. Germline CDR1 SEHNR, CDR2 FQNEAQ (reference sequence). There are 14 residues in the CDR3. With V trimmed by 5 bases and J by 7 bases, 4 bases remained unmatched. This chain's CDR3 is CASSQGQVNSPLHF. CDR3 bases: TGTGCCAGCAGCCAGGGACAGGTGAATTCACCCCTCCACTTT.

The rearrangement links TRBV19 to TRBJ1-1; D is perhaps TRBD1 (5 bases). This CDR3 is 17 amino acids long. Trimming removed 7 bases from V and 4 bases from J, with 25 bases in between. CDR1 and CDR2 from the germline V gene are LNHDA and SQIVND (reference sequence). DNA for the CDR3: TGTGCCAGTACTCCCAGGCCGGGACTTCAAGTACGCACTGAAGCTTTCTTT. As protein: CASTPRPGLQVRTEAFF.

The chain uses TRBV10-3 and TRBJ1-1, with D tentatively TRBD1 (6 bases). The CDR3 contains 14 residues. V lost 3 bases and J 5 bases, leaving 13 bases between the germline ends. Germline V gives CDR1 ENHRY, CDR2 SYGVKD. The CDR3: CAISERGVETEAFF. CDR3 nucleotides: TGTGCCATCAGTGAAAGGGGGGTGGAAACTGAAGCTTTCTTT.

V is TRBV30 and J is TRBJ2-7; D ambiguous. CDR3 length: 13 residues. From germline, CDR1 is GTSNPN and CDR2 SVGIG (reference sequence). Deletions cut 1 base from V and 2 bases from J, with 9 bases between. In DNA form, the CDR3 reads TGTGCCTGGAGTGCACCGTGGACCTACGAGCAGTACTTC. It yields the protein CAWSAPWTYEQYF.

CDR3 protein: CASSYSQENNSPLHF. The CDR3 DNA follows: TGTGCCAGCAGTTACTCCCAGGAGAATAATTCACCCCTCCACTTT. The chain is built from TRBV6-5 and TRBJ1-6; the D is unclear. V shed 0 bases and J shed 5 bases, with 8 bases lying between them. In germline, CDR1 is MNHEY, CDR2 SVGAGI. The CDR3 totals 15 residues.

The chain links TRBV19 to TRBJ1-1, with D uncertain. With 2 bases removed from V and 5 bases from J, the gap between germline ends came to 9 bases. The germline V gene has CDR1 LNHDA and CDR2 SQIVND (reference sequence). The CDR3 extends over 13 amino acids. The chain's CDR3 is CASSINIGTEAFF. DNA for the CDR3: TGTGCCAGTAGTATAAATATCGGGACTGAAGCTTTCTTT.

The V call is TRBV5-4, the J call TRBJ1-1; maybe TRBD1 (5 bases). CDR3 size: 14 residues. V was shortened by 0 bases and J by 4 bases, with 10 bases between the two germline ends. In germline, CDR1 is SGHNT, CDR2 YYREEE (reference sequence). CDR3 region: CASSLAMRGTEAFF. The CDR3 DNA follows: TGTGCCAGCAGCTTGGCCATGAGGGGCACTGAAGCTTTCTTT.

The CDR3: CASSNRDRDHEQYF. The CDR3 nucleotides read TGTGCCAGCTCGAACCGGGACAGGGATCACGAGCAGTACTTC. V usage is TRBV18 and J usage is TRBJ2-7; 9 bases fit TRBD1. V lost 6 bases, J lost 5 bases, and 8 bases stayed unmatched. Germline-derived CDR1 and CDR2 are KGHSH and LQKENI. The CDR3 consists of 14 residues.

The J gene is TRBJ1-1, the V gene TRBV19; D is perhaps TRBD1 (5 bases). Between the trimmed V and J ends, which lost 6 bases and 7 bases, there was a span of 18 bases. From germline, CDR1 is LNHDA and CDR2 SQIVND (reference sequence). CDR3 length: 14 amino acids. CDR3 amino acids: CASSSDQVGGEAFF. Written as DNA, the CDR3 is TGTGCCAGTAGCTCCGACCAGGTCGGGGGTGAAGCTTTCTTT.

This chain uses TRBV28 with TRBJ1-6, with 7 bases identical to TRBD1. Germline V gene sequence: CDR1 MDHEN, CDR2 SYDVKM. The ends lost 5 bases at V and 7 bases at J; junction bases unmatched: 8. The CDR3 length is 15 residues. The CDR3 DNA reads as TGTGCCAGCAGTCCTCGACAGGGTCGCAATTCACCCCTCCACTTT. This encodes CASSPRQGRNSPLHF.

This clone has a single count. This sequence joins TRBV6-1 and TRBJ2-7; 7 positions match TRBD2. V was pared by 9 bases and J by 1 base, with 9 bases of the junction left unmatched. This CDR3 spans 14 amino acids. The germline V gene has CDR1 MNHNS and CDR2 SASEGT. CDR3 in amino acids: CAREALGGSYEQYF. As DNA, the CDR3 is TGTGCCAGAGAGGCCCTCGGGGGGTCCTACGAGCAGTACTTC.

J is TRBJ2-2 and V is TRBV4-1; D gene uncertain. The CDR3 is 22 residues long. Deletions cut 2 bases from V and 2 bases from J, with 30 bases between. The germline V gene encodes CDR1 MGHRA and CDR2 YSYEKL. For the CDR3, the DNA is TGCGCCAGCAGCCAACTTTCTTCCCGGACCAGTCAGTGGACCTTCAACACCGGGGAGCTGTTTTTT. This encodes CASSQLSSRTSQWTFNTGELFF.

This clone has just one count. The rearrangement joins TRBV9 to TRBJ2-7, with no clear D. CDR3 length: 15 residues. V lost 4 bases and J lost 0, with 14 bases in between. The germline V gene has CDR1 SGDLS and CDR2 YYNGEE. CDR3 nucleotide sequence: TGTGCCAGCAGCCCCAGGACGGTCAGCTCCTACGAGCAGTACTTC. Its translation is CASSPRTVSSYEQYF.